This entry describes one T cell receptor (beta chain). Under the authors' procedure: It was from reference gene primer amplification that nucleated cell counts were estimated. Here immunoSEQ multiplex PCR was the method, and the copy in TCRdb shows in-frame clones only, minus some. Clone size and V and J calls were adopted from that table, with D and trimming inferred from the DNA. The sample includes some 210,000 clones, roughly 87% of them seen just once. This record belongs to a study of blood T cell repertoires in COVID-19. This receptor was obtained from a young man with acute COVID-19. The sample consisted of PBMCs or T cells enriched from blood (not recorded which).

The DNA of the CDR3 is TGTGCCAGCAGTTTATCGCCGGGAAGCTATCGGTTCTTC. This sequence encodes CASSLSPGSYRFF. J is TRBJ2-1 and V is TRBV27; TRBD2 might be the D (5 bases). The CDR3 totals 13 residues. CDR1 and CDR2 from the germline V gene are MNHEY and SMNVEV (reference sequence). The ends were cut back, 0 bases at V and 15 bases at J, with 15 bases in the middle.